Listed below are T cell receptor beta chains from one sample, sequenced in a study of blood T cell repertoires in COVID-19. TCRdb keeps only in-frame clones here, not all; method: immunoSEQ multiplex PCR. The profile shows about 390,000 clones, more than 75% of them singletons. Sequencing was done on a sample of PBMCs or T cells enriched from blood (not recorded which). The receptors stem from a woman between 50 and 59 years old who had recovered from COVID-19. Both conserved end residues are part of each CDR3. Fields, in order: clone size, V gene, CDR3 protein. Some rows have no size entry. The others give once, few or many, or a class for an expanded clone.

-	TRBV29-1	CSVEVSVLYGYTF
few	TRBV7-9	CASSLDGQGFGYTF
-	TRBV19	CASNCCNQPQHF
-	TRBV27	CASGGQPNYGYTF
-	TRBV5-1	CASSTGGTALSGNTIYF
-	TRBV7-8	CASSLGAGATLTYEKLFF
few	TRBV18	CASSPTGSTNEKLFF
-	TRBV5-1	CASSQEHTGELFF
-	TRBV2	CASTETGLQETQYF
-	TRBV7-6	CASSLGTGLNTEAFF
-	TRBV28	CASSLGQTSEGYTF
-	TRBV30	CAWGSGANQPQHF
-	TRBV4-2	CASSQEGGGYTF
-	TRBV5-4	CASSEQGGGETQYF
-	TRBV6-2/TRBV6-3	CASSKHRGTSGGTTTGELFF
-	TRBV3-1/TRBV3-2	CASSPRQGASYGYTF
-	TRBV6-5	CASILRGNYGYTF
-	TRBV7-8	CASSFQGSNYGYTF
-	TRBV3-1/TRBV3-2	CASSRFKGDGNTEAFF
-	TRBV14	CASSPLLAGTRGETQYF
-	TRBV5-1	CASSPTVDGGYTF
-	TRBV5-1	CASSPDAGSPLHF
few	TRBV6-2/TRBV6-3	CASSYSPGVMNTEAFF
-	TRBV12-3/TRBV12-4	CASSPGTAYGYTF
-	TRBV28	CASTLWGGLGDTQYF
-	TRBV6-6	CASRKEDRAEAFF
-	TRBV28	CASSLSFRNGVTEAFF